This TCR beta chain stems from a study of T-cell reconstitution after alpha-beta-depleted transplantation in children. General study points: Recipient T cells and thymic progenitors that survived were the source of the high TCRbeta diversity seen at day 60 in some patients. T-cell counts and diversity at one year following transplant were attributed mainly to newly produced T cells. There were reportedly several hundred expanded graft clones from which alpha-beta T cells came about two months after transplant.

This clonotype has a count of ten or more. What it binds is not known. Germline loops: CDR1 MGHRA, CDR2 YSYEKL. The CDR3 has 16 amino acids. The ends lost 3 bases at V and 2 bases at J; junction bases unmatched: 10. Unique molecular identifiers were incorporated into the prepared TCRbeta library. In TCRdb, the PCR reads were re-called with MiXCR into one record per CDR3 protein. The profile shows about 170,000 distinct CDR3 sequences, 8.5% to 14% of them singletons. Sample: PBMCs, taken before TCRalphabeta/CD19-depleted stem cell transplant. This clonotype was sampled from a boy aged 2 to 10 with acute myeloid leukemia, due to receive a stem cell transplant. The V and J genes are TRBV4-1 and TRBJ2-7, with 7 bases lining up with TRBD2. Written as DNA, the CDR3 is TGCGCCAGCAGCCATGCTCTGCGGGAGTTTACCTACGAGCAGTACTTC. Translating it yields CASSHALREFTYEQYF.